The entry below gives a single T cell receptor (beta chain) sequence along with its context. No antigen is known for it. Base qualities are not recorded, but no much larger clone differs from it by a single base. Reading the label with the study, this specimen's time point is: blood 4 weeks post-SBRT, at nephrectomy. In the paper's terms, the treatment or condition label means: 15 Gy SBRT to primary tumor, nephrectomy 4 weeks later. Samples were obtained from a clinical trial, in which 15 Gy stereotactic body radiation therapy was delivered to primary renal cell carcinomas and nephrectomy was performed 4 weeks later. To follow tumor-enriched clonotypes, peripheral blood was collected serially from radiation-treated patients at baseline and again at 2 weeks and 4 weeks after SBRT. Renal cell carcinoma with clear cell pathology was present in all patients. The QIAamp DNA Blood Mini Kit (Qiagen) was used to prepare genomic DNA for TCR sequencing. Only samples passing all quality control checks were included in the analyses.

TCR beta libraries were generated from genomic DNA with the immunoSEQ kit, following the manufacturer's recommendations. To prepare libraries, a first multiplex PCR with proprietary primers was run, followed by a second PCR that added unique barcodes, and a bead cleanup was done after each round. Each sample batch included a kit-provided positive control reaction and a negative control reaction. The final libraries were assessed on an Agilent 4200 TapeStation D1000 ScreenTape, pooled by volume, and quantified by qPCR. Sequencing ran on an Illumina NextSeq500 with a MidOutput 150-cycle cartridge, using 156 Read1 and 15 Index1 cycles with kit custom primers. The pooled library was loaded at approximately 0.98 pM with around 20% PhiX control spiked in. The original methods were these. The vendor-processed data were analyzed in R, and a clonotype was defined as all T cells that share the same CDR3 nucleotide sequence. In the clone abundance analyses, frequencies in each sample were normalized to that sample's 10,000 most abundant clones. Before analysis, public T cell clones were removed, and these numbered fewer than six per sample on average. An abundance difference of at least 32-fold between compartments was the criterion for calling clonotypes tumor-enriched or baseline blood-enriched. A beta-binomial differential abundance model was used to identify clonotypes that were expanded or contracted between blood time points. Tumor-blood repertoire similarity was measured with the Baroni-Urbani and Buser coefficient, and groups were compared using two-tailed Wilcoxon tests in R. In TCRdb, the immuneACCESS table is reduced to in-frame sequences with V and J assigned. These tables do not hold every clone; where another copy was compared, an unresolved V gene accounts for under half, and the others remain unexplained. V and J calls plus clone size are reproduced from that table; the DNA served to infer D and trimming. The sample includes 140,000 or so clones, with around nine tenths observed a single time. Less than 20% of the sample is in the top ten clones.

This entry comes from a study of radiation and T cells in renal cell carcinoma (dated by TCRdb to the early 2020s). In terms of the full investigation: In total, about 51 samples underwent TCR beta sequencing: some 26 tumors plus 27 peripheral blood samples. The final blood draw took place at 4 weeks after radiation, the same time as nephrectomy. In the approximately 53 samples combined, some 4,100,000 unique CDR3 nucleotide sequences were found, encoding approximately 2,900,000 unique CDR3 amino acid sequences.

Compared with germline, V lacks 4 bases and J lacks 3 bases; bases without a gene match: 7. The germline V gene encodes CDR1 LNHDA and CDR2 SQIVND (reference sequence). Spanning cysteine to phenylalanine, the CDR3 consists of 16 amino acids. Here the CDR3 DNA is all that survives: 48 bases in frame from base 1. Broad study findings and their caveats: In blood, the top tumor clonotypes increased from baseline to 2 weeks after radiation and then shrank by 4 weeks, which suggests a temporary expansion of tumor-resident clones. Dynamics of the blood repertoire were not tracked past 4 weeks after treatment. Effects of radiation dose or scheduling on the TCR repertoire could not be addressed with the single-armed trial design. Because pretreatment tumor biopsies were not available, the study could not determine whether clonotypes were already present within the tumor at baseline.

This sample comprised blood, obtained from a patient whose treatment included radiotherapy and nephrectomy. The V and J genes are TRBV19 and TRBJ1-5; 9 bases in the junction line up with TRBD1. The source is a woman in her forties or fifties with renal cell carcinoma. CDR3 sequence: CASSSEDRGLNQPQHF. The nucleotide sequence reads TGTGCCAGTAGTAGCGAGGACAGGGGACTCAATCAGCCCCAGCATTTT.